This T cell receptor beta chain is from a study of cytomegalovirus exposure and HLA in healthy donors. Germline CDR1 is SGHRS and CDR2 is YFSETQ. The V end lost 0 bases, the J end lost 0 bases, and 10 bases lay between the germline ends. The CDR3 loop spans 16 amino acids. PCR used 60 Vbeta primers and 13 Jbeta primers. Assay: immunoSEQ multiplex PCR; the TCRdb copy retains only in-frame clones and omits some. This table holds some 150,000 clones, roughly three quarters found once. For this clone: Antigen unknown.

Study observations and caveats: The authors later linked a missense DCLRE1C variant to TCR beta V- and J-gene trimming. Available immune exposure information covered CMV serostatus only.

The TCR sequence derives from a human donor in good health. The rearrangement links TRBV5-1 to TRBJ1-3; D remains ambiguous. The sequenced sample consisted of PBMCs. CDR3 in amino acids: CASSLGWAASGNTIYF. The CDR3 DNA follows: TGCGCCAGCAGCTTGGGGTGGGCAGCCTCTGGAAACACCATATATTTT.